What follows is one TCR beta chain and its context. Time point reported: baseline, week 1 (first vaccination visit). Treatment reported: pre-vaccination baseline after standard-of-care therapy. The data were taken from a study of a mutant IDH1 vaccine in newly diagnosed glioma. Study-level background: Patients got radiotherapy, temozolomide, or both beforehand, and most got both.

V dropped 0 bases and J dropped 2 bases, with 10 bases sitting between them. CDR1 is SGHRS, CDR2 YFSETQ, per germline. This CDR3 region has 15 residues. Generated by immunoSEQ multiplex PCR, the TCRdb table keeps only in-frame clones and is missing some. The table includes 85,000 to 100,000 clones, around 90% detected once. Sequenced here: PBMCs, sampled from a glioma patient treated with radiotherapy, temozolomide or both. This chain links TRBV5-1 with TRBJ2-3; tentative D call: TRBD2 (5 bases). The receptor's source is a woman aged 45-59 years with glioma. The CDR3 DNA is TGCGCCAGCAGCTTGGGGGCGGGTCCCACAGATACGCAGTATTTT. This encodes CASSLGAGPTDTQYF.